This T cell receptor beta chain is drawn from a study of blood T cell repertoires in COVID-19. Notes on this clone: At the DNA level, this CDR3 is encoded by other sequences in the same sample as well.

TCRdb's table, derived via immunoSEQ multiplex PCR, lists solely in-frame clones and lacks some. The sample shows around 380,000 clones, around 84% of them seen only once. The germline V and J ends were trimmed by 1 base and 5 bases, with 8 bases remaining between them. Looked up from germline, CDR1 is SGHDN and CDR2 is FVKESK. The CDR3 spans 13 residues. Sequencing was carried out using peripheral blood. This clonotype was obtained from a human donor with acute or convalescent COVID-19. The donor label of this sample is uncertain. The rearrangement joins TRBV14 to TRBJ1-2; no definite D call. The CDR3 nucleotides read TGTGCCAGCAGCCAAGTAGCCGCATATGGCTACACCTTC. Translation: CASSQVAAYGYTF.